The next 21 T cell receptor beta chains were all read from a single sample in a study of shared clonotypes between healthy human individuals. Clones were sequenced by immunoSEQ multiplex PCR, and TCRdb holds only the in-frame ones, with some missing. This repertoire shows roughly 2 million clones, roughly 95% found once; its top ten account for roughly 0.13%. Specimen: naive CD4+ T cells sorted from blood. Stated subset: CD45RA+ positively selected. The source is a man in his late teens or twenties in good health.

The V and J genes are TRBV5-1 and TRBJ2-5, with no clear D. Germline CDR1 reads SGHRS; CDR2 reads YFSETQ. The CDR3 loop spans 13 amino acids. V was cut by 2 bases and J by 1 base, with 6 bases left in between. CDR3 amino acids: CASSFTSQETQYF. CDR3 bases: TGCGCCAGCAGCTTCACGAGCCAAGAGACCCAGTACTTC.

This chain uses TRBV28 with TRBJ2-7, with a possible D match to TRBD2 (5 bases). CDR1 is MDHEN and CDR2 is SYDVKM in the germline V gene. The germline V and J ends were trimmed by 1 base and 2 bases, with 15 bases remaining between them. CDR3 length equals 16 residues. The chain's CDR3 is CASSLSEDPITYEQYF. The DNA for the CDR3 is TGTGCCAGCAGTTTATCGGAGGACCCAATTACCTACGAGCAGTACTTC.

The chain recombines TRBV10-1 with TRBJ1-5; D may be TRBD1 (5 bases). Germline CDR1 reads WNHNN; CDR2 reads SYGVQD (reference sequence). There are 14 residues in the CDR3. The V end was cut by 2 bases, the J end by 5 bases, with 10 bases between. CDR3 amino acids: CASSEAGSDQPQHF. CDR3 bases: TGCGCCAGCAGTGAGGCAGGGTCGGATCAGCCCCAGCATTTT.

The chain couples TRBV2 to TRBJ1-1, with 7 nucleotides matching TRBD1. Germline CDR1 is SNHLY and CDR2 is FYNNEI. V shed 5 bases, J shed 5 bases, and the junction held 5 bases outside the gene matches. The CDR3 is 13 amino acids. CDR3 nucleotide sequence: TGTGCCAGCAGTTCGACAGGGCAGACTGAAGCTTTCTTT. This sequence encodes CASSSTGQTEAFF.

This chain links TRBV2 with TRBJ2-7; unclear D gene. Germline V CDR1 and CDR2: SNHLY, FYNNEI. The CDR3 contains 15 residues. Deletions cut 4 bases from V and 3 bases from J, with 16 bases between. The CDR3 nucleotides are TGTGCCAGCAGTGTGGCCCTGGGTTCCGGCTACGAGCAGTACTTC. Protein product: CASSVALGSGYEQYF.

The CDR3 region is CATSSVNHKAGELFF. The CDR3 nucleotides are TGTGCCACCAGCTCGGTAAACCACAAAGCCGGGGAGCTGTTTTTT. The J gene is TRBJ2-2, the V gene TRBV15; D is ambiguous. V lost 5 bases and J 6 bases, leaving 16 bases between the germline ends. The CDR3 loop spans 15 amino acids. Germline values: CDR1 LNHNV, CDR2 YYDKDF (reference sequence). The variable domain in full, with the rest retrieved from reference TRBV15 and TRBJ2-2, is DAMVIQNPRYQVTQFGKPVTLSCSQTLNHNVMYWYQQKSSQAPKLLFHYYDKDFNNEADTPDNFQSRRPNTSFCFLDIRSPGLGDTAMYLCATSSVNHKAGELFFGEGSRLTVL.

J is TRBJ1-3 and V is TRBV6-6; D unclear. The germline CDR1 and CDR2 sequences are MNHNY and SVGAGI (reference sequence). V lost 8 bases to trimming and J lost 3 bases, with 14 bases between them. The length of the CDR3 is 14 residues. CDR3 sequence reads: CASLTGVFGNTIYF. CDR3 nucleotides: TGTGCCAGCCTAACGGGAGTTTTTGGAAACACCATATATTTT.

Concerning this clone: Other DNA sequences of this sample code for an identical CDR3. This sequence joins TRBV4-1 and TRBJ1-2, with D uncertain. The germline CDR1 and CDR2 sequences are MGHRA and YSYEKL. V was cut by 3 bases and J by 5 bases, with 10 bases left in between. The CDR3 extends over 13 amino acids. The DNA for the CDR3 is TGCGCCAGCAGCCAGGTTCAAGCGTATGGCTACACCTTC. This gives the protein CASSQVQAYGYTF.

The rearrangement links TRBV10-3 to TRBJ2-1, with TRBD2 matching 12 bases. Losses at the gene ends were 6 bases for V and 1 base for J; bases not matched to a gene: 4. The CDR3 has 16 amino acids. In germline, CDR1 is ENHRY, CDR2 SYGVKD. The CDR3 reads CAISLLAGGSYNEQFF. The CDR3 DNA reads TGTGCCATCAGCCTACTAGCGGGGGGATCCTACAATGAGCAGTTCTTC.

CDR3 DNA sequence: TGTGCCACCCTGAGGCGACAGGACGATAATTCACCCCTCCACTTT. As protein: CATLRRQDDNSPLHF. This chain uses TRBV6-1 with TRBJ1-6; tentative D call: TRBD1 (6 bases). Germline V lookup: CDR1 MNHNS, CDR2 SASEGT. The CDR3 is 15 amino acids. With 10 bases removed from V and 5 bases from J, the gap between germline ends came to 18 bases.

This clone is a singleton in its sample. The chain uses TRBV6-4 and TRBJ1-3; 7 bases are a match to TRBD1. From germline, CDR1 is MRHNA and CDR2 SNTAGT. The V segment lost 3 bases and the J segment 1 base; nucleotides outside the gene matches: 3. This CDR3 contains 15 residues. CDR3 in amino acids: CASSESTGSGNTIYF. The CDR3 DNA is TGTGCCAGCAGTGAGTCGACAGGGTCTGGAAACACCATATATTTT.

The chain has TRBV5-6 and TRBJ2-5, with D unresolved. V lost 2 bases and J 4 bases, leaving 9 bases between the germline ends. Germline CDR1 SGHDT, CDR2 YYEEEE. This CDR3 is 13 amino acids long. The chain's CDR3 is CASSFDTRETQYF. As DNA, the CDR3 is TGTGCCAGCAGCTTCGATACCAGAGAGACCCAGTACTTC.

This rearrangement joins TRBV7-9 to TRBJ2-5; no reliable D call. Germline values: CDR1 SEHNR, CDR2 FQNEAQ (reference sequence). V was cut by 6 bases and J by 5 bases, with 13 bases left in between. The CDR3 extends over 13 amino acids. CDR3 amino acids: CASRPTARETQYF. CDR3 DNA: TGTGCCAGCAGGCCAACAGCACGGGAGACCCAGTACTTC.

On this clone: Distinct nucleotide sequences in the sample also encode this CDR3. The chain links TRBV6-6 to TRBJ2-5; 7 bases map to TRBD1. The CDR3 sequence is 14 residues long. Trimming removed 2 bases from V and 4 bases from J; junction bases left unmatched: 4. Germline CDR1 and CDR2: MNHNY and SVGAGI (reference sequence). The CDR3 nucleotides read TGTGCCAGCAGTTACGGGGCAGGGGGAGAGACCCAGTACTTC. It translates to CASSYGAGGETQYF.

This chain links TRBV7-9 with TRBJ2-2; 7 nucleotides align to TRBD1. The CDR3 runs 17 residues. V dropped 0 bases and J dropped 1; count of bases not matched to a gene: 5. Germline CDR1 is SEHNR and CDR2 is FQNEAQ (reference sequence). This CDR3 reads CASSLAEQGKNTGELFF. CDR3 coding DNA: TGTGCCAGCAGCTTAGCGGAACAGGGGAAGAACACCGGGGAGCTGTTTTTT.

V and J are TRBV7-9 and TRBJ2-7; D is unresolved. From germline, CDR1 is SEHNR and CDR2 FQNEAQ (reference sequence). The CDR3 has 15 amino acids. Trimming removed 2 bases from V and 0 bases from J, with 11 bases in between. The DNA for the CDR3 is TGTGCCAGCAGCTTATCAGCAGGTTACTCCTACGAGCAGTACTTC. Its translation: CASSLSAGYSYEQYF.

This clone was seen a single time. At the DNA level, this CDR3 is encoded by other sequences in the same sample as well. J is TRBJ2-7 and V is TRBV28; D call uncertain. Per germline, CDR1 MDHEN and CDR2 SYDVKM. V lost 4 bases to trimming and J lost 4 bases, with 5 bases between them. The CDR3 length is 11 residues. The CDR3 loop is CASSSRYEQYF. DNA for the CDR3: TGTGCCAGCAGTTCGCGGTACGAGCAGTACTTC.

The table lists this clone with a count of one. The V call is TRBV7-2, the J call TRBJ2-5, with TRBD2 matching 11 bases. Germline trimming cut 2 bases from V and 2 bases from J; bases unmatched to any gene: 4. Germline V gene sequence: CDR1 SGHTA, CDR2 FQGNSA. CDR3 length: 16 amino acids. Written as DNA, the CDR3 is TGTGCCAGCAGCTTAAGCCCTAGCGGGGGGCAAGAGACCCAGTACTTC. Its protein product is CASSLSPSGGQETQYF.

The chain recombines TRBV5-1 with TRBJ2-7; 12 nucleotides agree with TRBD2. The germline gives CDR1 SGHRS, CDR2 YFSETQ. V shed 5 bases, J shed 0 bases, and the junction held 12 bases outside the gene matches. This CDR3 has 18 amino acids. In DNA, the CDR3 is TGCGCCAGCAGTTTAAACGGACTAGCGGGAAAGGCCTCCTACGAGCAGTACTTC. Protein product: CASSLNGLAGKASYEQYF.

The V and J genes are TRBV28 and TRBJ2-7; 9 nucleotides match TRBD1. Unmatched junction bases numbered 6, after V lost 4 bases and J lost 5 bases. The CDR3 spans 14 residues. Germline V lookup: CDR1 MDHEN, CDR2 SYDVKM. CDR3 protein: CASSSRTGANEQYF. The CDR3 DNA reads TGTGCCAGCAGTTCCCGGACAGGGGCTAACGAGCAGTACTTC. Based on the CDR3 plus reference TRBV28 and TRBJ2-7, the full variable domain is DVKVTQSSRYLVKRTGEKVFLECVQDMDHENMFWYRQDPGLGLRLIYFSYDVKMKEKGDIPEGYSVSREKKERFSLILESASTNQTSMYLCASSSRTGANEQYFGPGTRLTVT.

The chain carries TRBV11-2 and TRBJ2-5; the D gene is possibly TRBD2 (5 bases). The CDR3 is 14 amino acids. V was clipped by 0 bases and J by 5 bases, with 10 bases between them. Germline CDR1 SGHAT, CDR2 FQNNGV. In DNA, the CDR3 is TGTGCCAGCAGCTTAGAGAGGGCTAGGGAGACCCAGTACTTC. The encoded protein is CASSLERARETQYF. The whole variable domain, remainder taken from reference TRBV11-2 and TRBJ2-5, is EAGVAQSPRYKIIEKRQSVAFWCNPISGHATLYWYQQILGQGPKLLIQFQNNGVVDDSQLPKDRFSAERLKGVDSTLKIQPAKLEDSAVYLCASSLERARETQYFGPGTRLLVL.